The 5 T cell receptor beta chains given below trace back to one sample, sequenced in a study of regulatory T cells in long-lasting Graves disease. CDR3-region Arm-PCR and iRepertoire HTBI primers produced the TCR beta libraries. TCRdb passed the multiplex PCR reads through MiXCR, listing each CDR3 protein once. This sample has roughly 700,000 distinct CDR3 sequences, with approximately 29% found just once. The time point was: persistent/refractory GD, antithyroid drugs over 5 years with positive TRAb. Construction of the TCR library relied on RNA isolated from PBMCs. The sequenced sample was peripheral blood mononuclear cells (PBMCs), obtained when the disease was refractory, from a patient treated with antithyroid drugs. All receptors come from a female donor with Graves disease.

This chain links TRBV6-9 with TRBJ1-2, with a possible D match to TRBD1 (6 bases). The V gene lost 3 bases and the J gene lost 8 bases, with 19 bases spanning the gap. Germline loops: CDR1 MNHGY, CDR2 SVAAGI. The CDR3 is 15 amino acids. The CDR3 is CASSYGVSAGDGYTF. The CDR3 coding sequence is TGTGCCAGCAGTTACGGGGTTTCCGCAGGGGACGGCTACACCTTC.

In its sample, this clonotype was seen many times. The chain uses TRBV2 and TRBJ1-2; a weak D match, TRBD1 (6 bases). The CDR3 is 14 residues long. Trimming shortened V by 1 base and J by 4 bases, and 10 bases separated the two germline ends. Germline CDR1 is SNHLY and CDR2 is FYNNEI. As DNA, the CDR3 is TGTGCCAGCAGTGAAGGGACAGACTTCTATGGCTACACCTTC. Translating it yields CASSEGTDFYGYTF.

This clonotype was picked up a small number of times. The rearrangement joins TRBV12-3 or TRBV12-4 to TRBJ1-3; the D gene is possibly TRBD1 (6 bases). This CDR3 region has 16 residues. The V end was cut by 3 bases, the J end by 0 bases, with 12 bases between. CDR3: CASSLGDRSSGNTIYF. For the CDR3, the DNA is TGTGCCAGCAGTTTGGGCGACAGGAGCTCTGGAAACACCATATATTTT.

The gene calls are TRBV5-1 and TRBJ2-7, with a tentative D call TRBD1 (6 bases). The CDR3 runs 15 residues. Trimming shortened V by 2 bases and J by 0 bases, and 12 bases separated the two germline ends. The V gene's germline CDR1 is SGHRS and CDR2 YFSETQ. The chain's CDR3 is CASSFGQSASYEQYF. In nucleotides, the CDR3 is TGCGCCAGCAGCTTCGGACAGTCCGCCTCCTACGAGCAGTACTTC. Full variable domain (rest looked up from reference TRBV5-1 and TRBJ2-7): KAGVTQTPRYLIKTRGQQVTLSCSPISGHRSVSWYQQTPGQGLQFLFEYFSETQRNKGNFPGRFSGRQFSNSRSEMNVSTLELGDSALYLCASSFGQSASYEQYFGPGTRLTVT.

This clonotype was recorded at least ten times. This chain links TRBV28 with TRBJ1-2; D gene ambiguous. From germline, CDR1 is MDHEN and CDR2 SYDVKM. V was cut by 3 bases and J by 4 bases, with 12 bases left in between. The CDR3 is made up of 14 amino acids. CDR3 nucleotides: TGTGCCAGCAGTTTGGTCGGGCAGCCCTATGGCTACACCTTC. As protein: CASSLVGQPYGYTF.